The rows below give T cell receptor beta chains drawn from one sample of a study of blood T cell repertoires in COVID-19. Here immunoSEQ multiplex PCR was the method, and the copy in TCRdb shows in-frame clones only, minus some. Of 70,000 or so clones in the sample, 60% to 75% were seen once. The sequencing input was peripheral blood. These receptors originate from a woman in her 70s with acute or convalescent COVID-19. The CDR3 runs from the conserved cysteine through the conserved F or W. The D gene is left open where the match is weak. The size of a clone is reported for some rows only, either as once, few or many, or as a class for expanded clones.

>-|TRBJ1-2|-|TRBV20-1
CSAQEGSYTF
TGCAGTGCTCAGGAGGGAAGCTACACCTTC
>TRBD1|TRBJ1-3|-|TRBV28
CASSLGDRVRNTIYF
TGTGCCAGCAGTTTAGGGGACAGAGTGAGAAACACCATATATTTT
>-|TRBJ2-7|few|TRBV2
CASGGRSRTYEQYF
TGTGCCAGTGGCGGAAGGAGCAGAACCTACGAGCAGTACTTC
>-|TRBJ2-2|-|TRBV20-1
CSASIGGNTGELFF
TGCAGTGCTAGTATTGGGGGCAACACCGGGGAGCTGTTTTTT
>-|TRBJ2-7|-|TRBV12-3/TRBV12-4
CASSHTGTHEQYF
TGTGCCAGCAGTCACACCGGGACACACGAGCAGTACTTC
>-|TRBJ1-1|-|TRBV4-3
CASSQDRSGATEAFF
TGCGCCAGCAGCCAAGATAGATCAGGCGCCACTGAAGCTTTCTTT
>TRBD1|TRBJ1-2|-|TRBV3-1/TRBV3-2
CASSQVVQGDNYGYTF
TGTGCCAGCAGCCAAGTAGTCCAGGGGGATAACTATGGCTACACCTTC
>-|TRBJ1-2|few|TRBV28
CASSSMLMGYTF
TGTGCCAGCAGTAGCATGTTGATGGGCTACACCTTC
>-|TRBJ1-2|-|TRBV4-3
CASTLNLRGPDGYTF
TGCGCCAGCACCTTGAATCTCAGGGGCCCGGATGGCTACACCTTC
>TRBD1|TRBJ1-1|many|TRBV25-1
CASSALQGPNTEAFF
TGTGCCAGCAGTGCCTTACAGGGGCCGAACACTGAAGCTTTCTTT
>-|TRBJ1-2|-|TRBV9
CASSEGGLPTGYTF
TGTGCCAGCAGCGAGGGAGGACTTCCTACTGGCTACACCTTC
>-|TRBJ1-1|-|TRBV15
CATSRDRGNTEAFF
TGTGCCACCAGCAGAGATCGGGGGAACACTGAAGCTTTCTTT
>TRBD2|TRBJ2-1|-|TRBV9
CASGLAYEQFF
TGTGCCAGCGGACTAGCCTATGAGCAGTTCTTC
>-|TRBJ2-7|few|TRBV6-2/TRBV6-3
CASSKQGSRYEQYF
TGTGCCAGCAGTAAACAGGGAAGTAGGTACGAGCAGTACTTC
>TRBD1|TRBJ1-5|once|TRBV19
CASSRQGAGQPQHF
TGTGCCAGTAGCCGACAGGGGGCAGGTCAGCCCCAGCATTTT